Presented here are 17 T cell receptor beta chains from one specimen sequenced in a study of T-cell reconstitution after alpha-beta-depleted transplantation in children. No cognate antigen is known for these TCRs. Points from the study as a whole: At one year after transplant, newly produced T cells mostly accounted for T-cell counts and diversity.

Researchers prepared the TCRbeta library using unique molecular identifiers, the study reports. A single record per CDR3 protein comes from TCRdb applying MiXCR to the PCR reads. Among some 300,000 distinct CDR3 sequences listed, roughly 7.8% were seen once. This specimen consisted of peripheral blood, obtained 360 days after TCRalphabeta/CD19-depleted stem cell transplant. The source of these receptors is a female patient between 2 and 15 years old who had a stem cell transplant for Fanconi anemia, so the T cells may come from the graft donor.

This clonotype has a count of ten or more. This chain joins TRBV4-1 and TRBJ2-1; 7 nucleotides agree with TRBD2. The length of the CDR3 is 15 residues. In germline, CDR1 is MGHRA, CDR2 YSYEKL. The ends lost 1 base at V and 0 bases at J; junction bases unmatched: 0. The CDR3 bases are TGCGCCAGCAGCCAAGCTAGCGGCTCCTACAATGAGCAGTTCTTC. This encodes CASSQASGSYNEQFF.

The CDR3 nucleotides read TGTGCCAGCAGCTTAGGACCGGGACCATTTAACACCGGGGAGCTGTTTTTT. Translation: CASSLGPGPFNTGELFF. The chain has TRBV11-2 and TRBJ2-2; either TRBD1 or TRBD2 may fit D (5 bases each). The CDR3 length is 17 residues. The ends were cut back, 1 base at V and 2 bases at J, with 14 bases in the middle. Germline CDR1 SGHAT, CDR2 FQNNGV.

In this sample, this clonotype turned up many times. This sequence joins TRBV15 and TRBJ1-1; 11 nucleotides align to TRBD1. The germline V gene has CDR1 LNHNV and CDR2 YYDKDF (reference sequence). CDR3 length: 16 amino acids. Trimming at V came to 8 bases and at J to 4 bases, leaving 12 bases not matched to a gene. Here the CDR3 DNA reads TGTGCCACCGGCCGGGCGACCGGGACAGGGGGCACTGAAGCTTTCTTT. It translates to CATGRATGTGGTEAFF.

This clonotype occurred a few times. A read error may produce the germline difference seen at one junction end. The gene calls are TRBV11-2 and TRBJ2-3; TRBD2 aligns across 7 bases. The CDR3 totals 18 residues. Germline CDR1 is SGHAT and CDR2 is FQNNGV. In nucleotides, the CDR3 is TGTGCCAGCAGGTTAGAACGACTAGCCGAGACTGGCACAGATACGCAGTATTTT. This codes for CASRLERLAETGTDTQYF. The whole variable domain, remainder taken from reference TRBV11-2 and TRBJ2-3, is EAGVAQSPRYKIIEKRQSVAFWCNPISGHATLYWYQQILGQGPKLLIQFQNNGVVDDSQLPKDRFSAERLKGVDSTLKIQPAKLEDSAVYLCASRLERLAETGTDTQYFGPGTRLTVL.

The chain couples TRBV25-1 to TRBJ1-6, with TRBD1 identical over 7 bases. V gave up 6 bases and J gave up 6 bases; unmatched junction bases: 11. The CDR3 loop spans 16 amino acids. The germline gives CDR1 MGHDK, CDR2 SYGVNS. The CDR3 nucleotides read TGTGCCAGCAGCGAACGGCCGGGACAGATTAATTCACCCCTCCACTTT. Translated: CASSERPGQINSPLHF.

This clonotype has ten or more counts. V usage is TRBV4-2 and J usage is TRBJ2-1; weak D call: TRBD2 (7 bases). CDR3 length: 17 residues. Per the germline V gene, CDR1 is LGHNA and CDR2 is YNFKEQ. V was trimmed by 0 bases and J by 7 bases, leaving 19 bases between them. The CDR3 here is CASSQDGAGALVNEQFF. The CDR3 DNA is TGTGCCAGCAGCCAAGATGGTGCGGGGGCCCTTGTTAATGAGCAGTTCTTC.

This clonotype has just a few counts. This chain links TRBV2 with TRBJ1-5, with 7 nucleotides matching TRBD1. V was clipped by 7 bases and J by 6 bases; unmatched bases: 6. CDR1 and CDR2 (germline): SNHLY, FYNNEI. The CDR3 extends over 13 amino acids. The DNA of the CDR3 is TGTGCCAGCACAGACAGGGAAGGTCAGCCCCAGCATTTT. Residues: CASTDREGQPQHF.

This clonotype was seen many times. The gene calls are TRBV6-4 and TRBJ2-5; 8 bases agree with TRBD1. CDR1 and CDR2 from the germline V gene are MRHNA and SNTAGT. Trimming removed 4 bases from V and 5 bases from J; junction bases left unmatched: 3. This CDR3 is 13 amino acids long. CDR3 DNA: TGTGCCAGCAGTGGCAACAGGGGGGAGACCCAGTACTTC. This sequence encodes CASSGNRGETQYF.

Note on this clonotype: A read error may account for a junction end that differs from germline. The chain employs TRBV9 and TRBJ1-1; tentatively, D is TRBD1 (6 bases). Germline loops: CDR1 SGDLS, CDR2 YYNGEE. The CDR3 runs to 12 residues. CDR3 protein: CASGGGDTESFF. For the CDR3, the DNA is TGTGCCAGCGGGGGGGGCGACACTGAATCTTTCTTT.

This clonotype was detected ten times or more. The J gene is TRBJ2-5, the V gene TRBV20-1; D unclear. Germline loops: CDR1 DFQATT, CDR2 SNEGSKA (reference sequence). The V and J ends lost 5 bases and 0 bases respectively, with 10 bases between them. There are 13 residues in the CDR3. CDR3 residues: CSAWLRNQETQYF. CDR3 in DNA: TGCAGTGCTTGGTTGAGGAACCAAGAGACCCAGTACTTC.

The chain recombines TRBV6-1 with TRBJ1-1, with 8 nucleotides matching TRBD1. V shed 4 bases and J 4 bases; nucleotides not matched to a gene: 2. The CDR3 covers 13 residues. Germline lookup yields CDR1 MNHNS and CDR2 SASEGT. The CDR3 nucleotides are TGTGCCAGCAGTGCGGACAGGGCCACTGAAGCTTTCTTT. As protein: CASSADRATEAFF.

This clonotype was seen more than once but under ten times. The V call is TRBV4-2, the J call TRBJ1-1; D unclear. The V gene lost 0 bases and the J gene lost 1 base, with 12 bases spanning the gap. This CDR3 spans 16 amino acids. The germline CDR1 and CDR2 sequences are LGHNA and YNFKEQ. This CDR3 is CASSQDTLTWNTEAFF. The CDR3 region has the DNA TGTGCCAGCAGCCAAGACACCCTAACCTGGAACACTGAAGCTTTCTTT.

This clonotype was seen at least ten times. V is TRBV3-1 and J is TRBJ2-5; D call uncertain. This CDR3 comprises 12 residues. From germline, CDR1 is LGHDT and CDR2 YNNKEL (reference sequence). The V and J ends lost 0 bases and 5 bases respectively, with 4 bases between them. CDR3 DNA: TGTGCCAGCAGCCAAGATTCGGAGACCCAGTACTTC. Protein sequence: CASSQDSETQYF.

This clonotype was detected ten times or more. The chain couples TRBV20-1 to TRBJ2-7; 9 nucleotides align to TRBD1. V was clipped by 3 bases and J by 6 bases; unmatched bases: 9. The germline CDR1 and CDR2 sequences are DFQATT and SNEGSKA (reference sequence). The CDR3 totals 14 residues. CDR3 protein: CSARDAGQGFEQYF. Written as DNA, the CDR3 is TGCAGTGCTAGGGATGCGGGACAGGGATTCGAGCAGTACTTC.

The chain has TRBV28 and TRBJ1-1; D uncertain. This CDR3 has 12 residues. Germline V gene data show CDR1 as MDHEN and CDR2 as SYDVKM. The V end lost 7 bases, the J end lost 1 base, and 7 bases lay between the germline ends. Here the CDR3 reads CASKDGNTEAFF. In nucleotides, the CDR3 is TGTGCCAGCAAGGACGGGAACACTGAAGCTTTCTTT.

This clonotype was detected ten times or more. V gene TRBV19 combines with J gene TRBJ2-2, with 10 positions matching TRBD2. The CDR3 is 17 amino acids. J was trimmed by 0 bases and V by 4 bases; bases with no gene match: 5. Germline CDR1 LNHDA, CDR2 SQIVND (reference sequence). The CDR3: CASSTRTSGANTGELFF. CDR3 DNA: TGTGCCAGTAGTACCCGGACTAGCGGCGCGAACACCGGGGAGCTGTTTTTT.

In nucleotides, the CDR3 is TGCGCCAGCAGCCTAGGGACTAGCGGGATTAATACCCCCTCCTACGAGCAGTACTTC. Translation gives CASSLGTSGINTPSYEQYF. The chain uses TRBV4-1 and TRBJ2-7; TRBD2 matches at 13 bases. The length of the CDR3 is 19 residues. V gave up 4 bases and J gave up 0 bases; unmatched junction bases: 12. CDR1 is MGHRA, CDR2 YSYEKL, per germline.